The source of this T cell receptor beta chain is a study of T-cell reconstitution after alpha-beta-depleted transplantation in children. V was clipped by 4 bases and J by 6 bases, with 9 bases between them. Germline V gene data show CDR1 as MDHEN and CDR2 as SYDVKM. The CDR3 runs to 12 residues. Details on this clonotype: Its antigen is undetermined.

Unique molecular identifiers tagged the TCRbeta library. TCRdb re-analysed the PCR reads in MiXCR, keeping a single row per CDR3 protein. The profile shows about 200,000 distinct CDR3 sequences, about 6.6% of them singletons. Findings and limits, study-wide: Several hundred expanded graft clones reportedly gave rise to the alpha-beta T cells present about two months after transplant. One year after transplant, T-cell counts and diversity came mostly from newly produced T cells.

The specimen comprised PBMCs, sampled before TCRalphabeta/CD19-depleted stem cell transplant. The V gene is TRBV28, the J gene TRBJ1-2; the D is unclear. The clonotype originates from a boy aged 2-9 years with acute lymphoblastic leukemia, due to receive a stem cell transplant. The chain's CDR3 is CASSSGADGYTF. The CDR3 DNA reads TGTGCCAGCAGTTCGGGAGCGGATGGCTACACCTTC.